Below, 4 T cell receptor beta chains from the same sample are listed, as sequenced in a study of cytomegalovirus exposure and HLA in healthy donors. The PCR ran on 60 Vbeta and 13 Jbeta primers. Data came from immunoSEQ multiplex PCR; TCRdb stores just in-frame clones and leaves some out. This sample's clone table lists over 60,000 clones. Sequencing was performed on PBMCs. The receptors were sampled from a female donor in good health and CMV-seropositive.

The chain combines TRBV28 with TRBJ2-5; 10 positions match TRBD1. This CDR3 has 17 amino acids. Germline CDR1 and CDR2: MDHEN and SYDVKM. With V trimmed by 4 bases and J by 0 bases, 8 bases remained unmatched. The CDR3 is CASSSRDRGFYQETQYF. CDR3 coding DNA: TGTGCCAGCAGTTCCCGGGACAGGGGTTTTTACCAAGAGACCCAGTACTTC.

The rearrangement uses TRBV9 and TRBJ2-7; 7 nucleotides line up with TRBD2. With V trimmed by 3 bases and J by 5 bases, 5 bases remained unmatched. CDR1 is SGDLS, CDR2 YYNGEE, per germline. CDR3 length: 13 residues. CDR3 residues: CASSGGGSDEQYF. In nucleotides, the CDR3 is TGTGCCAGCAGCGGGGGAGGGAGCGACGAGCAGTACTTC. The full variable domain, in which reference TRBV9 and TRBJ2-7 provide the parts outside the CDR3, is DSGVTQTPKHLITATGQRVTLRCSPRSGDLSVYWYQQSLDQGLQFLIQYYNGEERAKGNILERFSAQQFPDLHSELNLSSLELGDSALYFCASSGGGSDEQYFGPGTRLTVT.

A note on this clone: One end of the junction varies from germline; a read error may be responsible. This specimen includes other DNA sequences encoding the same CDR3. V and J are TRBV30 and TRBJ2-3, with 10 positions matching TRBD2. In germline, CDR1 is GTSNPN, CDR2 SVGIG (reference sequence). The CDR3 spans 14 residues. The CDR3 DNA sequence: TGCGCCTGCCGTACTAGCGGGGGCACAGATACGCAGTATTTT. Encoded protein: CACRTSGGTDTQYF. Full variable domain (missing parts from reference TRBV30 and TRBJ2-3): SQTIHQWPATLVQPVGSPLSLECTVEGTSNPNLYWYRQAAGRGLQLLFYSVGIGQISSEVPQNLSASRPQDRQFILSSKKLLLSDSGFYLCACRTSGGTDTQYFGPGTRLTVL.

In nucleotides, the CDR3 is TGTGCCAGCAGTGTCGCAGGGTCCAATGAAAAACTGTTTTTT. It codes for CASSVAGSNEKLFF. V and J are TRBV6-1 and TRBJ1-4; D may be TRBD1 (5 bases). This CDR3 spans 14 amino acids. CDR1 MNHNS and CDR2 SASEGT come from the germline V gene. V was trimmed by 4 bases and J by 5 bases, leaving 11 bases between them.